The next 28 T cell receptor beta chains were all read from a single sample in a study of cytomegalovirus exposure and HLA in healthy donors. The PCR used 60 Vbeta and 13 Jbeta primers. TCRdb's table, derived via immunoSEQ multiplex PCR, lists solely in-frame clones and lacks some. The sample records 150,000 to 200,000 clones, roughly 79% being singletons. Sequencing was performed on PBMCs. All receptors come from a man aged 45-60 years in good health and CMV-seropositive.

The rearrangement uses TRBV6-1 and TRBJ2-3, with TRBD2 matching 10 bases. The CDR3 has 17 amino acids. V shed 3 bases, J shed 3 bases, and the junction held 9 bases outside the gene matches. Germline CDR1 MNHNS, CDR2 SASEGT. The CDR3, as DNA: TGTGCCAGCAGTGAGGGAGCGGGGGGGCCAACGACAGATACGCAGTATTTT. This encodes CASSEGAGGPTTDTQYF.

The chain employs TRBV18 and TRBJ1-5; D perhaps matches TRBD1 (5 bases). CDR1 is KGHSH and CDR2 is LQKENI in the germline V gene. V dropped 2 bases and J dropped 5 bases, with 10 bases sitting between them. The length of the CDR3 is 14 residues. The CDR3 DNA sequence: TGTGCCAGCTCACCATCGGGGGTGGATCAGCCCCAGCATTTT. Translating gives CASSPSGVDQPQHF.

The V call is TRBV27, the J call TRBJ2-7; 8 nucleotides agree with TRBD1. J lost 0 bases, V lost 5 bases, and 6 bases had no gene match. Germline V gene lookup returns CDR1 MNHEY and CDR2 SMNVEV (reference sequence). There are 15 residues in the CDR3. In DNA form, the CDR3 reads TGTGCCAGCAGTCTTGGACAGGGTATCTCCTACGAGCAGTACTTC. Residues: CASSLGQGISYEQYF.

The chain uses TRBV18 and TRBJ2-7, with 9 bases identical to TRBD1. CDR1 is KGHSH, CDR2 LQKENI, per germline. Unmatched junction bases numbered 7, after V lost 4 bases and J lost 0 bases. There are 16 residues in the CDR3. The CDR3 is CASSHPDRGSSYEQYV. For the CDR3, the DNA is TGTGCCAGCTCACACCCGGACAGGGGAAGCTCCTACGAGCAGTACGTC.

As concerns this clone: Other DNA sequences from this sample encode an identical CDR3 as well. In DNA, the CDR3 is TGTGCCAGTAGTATCGTTACTGAAGCTTTCTTT. It specifies CASSIVTEAFF. The V and J genes are TRBV19 and TRBJ1-1; D is uncertain. The CDR3 length is 11 residues. Trimming stripped 3 bases from V and 5 bases from J, with 4 bases between. Germline V gives CDR1 LNHDA, CDR2 SQIVND (reference sequence).

The chain has TRBV10-1 and TRBJ1-1; D might be TRBD1 (6 bases). The V gene's germline CDR1 is WNHNN and CDR2 SYGVQD (reference sequence). V was cut by 10 bases and J by 6 bases, with 18 bases left in between. This CDR3 region has 13 residues. The CDR3 here is CATSEGGIPEAFF. As DNA, the CDR3 is TGCGCCACCTCGGAGGGGGGGATCCCTGAAGCTTTCTTT.

This clone has a single count. The V gene is TRBV19, the J gene TRBJ2-1, with 7 bases lining up with TRBD1. This CDR3 has 13 residues. V lost 1 base and J lost 12; bases outside the gene matches: 6. Germline V gene data show CDR1 as LNHDA and CDR2 as SQIVND (reference sequence). In nucleotides, the CDR3 is TGTGCCAGTAGTATAGGACAGGGCACGTTGCAGTTCTTC. This sequence encodes CASSIGQGTLQFF.

This clone is a singleton in its sample. V usage is TRBV7-9 and J usage is TRBJ1-4; D might be TRBD1 (6 bases). V was cut by 7 bases and J by 8 bases, with 17 bases left in between. This CDR3 region has 14 residues. Germline V gives CDR1 SEHNR, CDR2 FQNEAQ (reference sequence). CDR3 nucleotides: TGTGCCAGCACCGTCGGGGGGGGGCGGGAAAAACTGTTTTTT. It is translated as CASTVGGGREKLFF.

The chain joins TRBV4-2 to TRBJ2-3, with TRBD2 matching over 13 bases. CDR1 LGHNA and CDR2 YNFKEQ come from the germline V gene. Trimming took 0 bases from V and 7 from J; bases not matched to a gene: 7. The CDR3 length is 17 residues. CDR3 in DNA: TGTGCCAGCAGCCAAGAACTAGCGGGGGGGCCGGGGAATACGCAGTATTTT. Its translation: CASSQELAGGPGNTQYF.

The table lists this clone with a few counts. The rearrangement uses TRBV5-6 and TRBJ2-7, with D possibly being TRBD1 (6 bases). The ends were cut back, 3 bases at V and 1 base at J, with 20 bases in the middle. Germline CDR1 is SGHDT and CDR2 is YYEEEE. The CDR3 consists of 17 residues. For the CDR3, the DNA is TGTGCCAGCAGCTCACGTACAGGGTTCCTCCCTTCCTACGAGCAGTACGTC. Its protein product is CASSSRTGFLPSYEQYV.

The DNA for the CDR3 is TGTGCCAGCAGCCAAGTCTCTATTAGGGAAGCGGGGGGGCGGAATGAGCAGTTCTTC. Its protein product is CASSQVSIREAGGRNEQFF. The chain joins TRBV4-2 to TRBJ2-1; 10 bases fit TRBD2. After removal of 1 base from V and 7 bases from J, the junction contained 16 bases not matched to a gene. The germline V gene has CDR1 LGHNA and CDR2 YNFKEQ. CDR3 length equals 19 residues.

The rearrangement uses TRBV7-8 and TRBJ2-3, with 7 bases identical to TRBD2. V lost 5 bases and J lost 4; bases outside the gene matches: 15. The CDR3 is 17 amino acids. Germline V gene lookup returns CDR1 SGHVS and CDR2 FQNEAQ. CDR3 amino acids: CASSPPAPLAVADTQYF. DNA of the CDR3: TGTGCCAGCAGCCCACCCGCCCCCCTAGCGGTTGCAGATACGCAGTATTTT.

The chain carries TRBV5-4 and TRBJ1-5; TRBD1 matches at 8 bases. This CDR3 is built from 14 residues. The junction had 5 bases not matched to a gene; V was cut back by 4 bases and J by 5 bases. Germline CDR1 and CDR2: SGHNT and YYREEE (reference sequence). Here the CDR3 reads CASSIGQGDQPQHF. As DNA, the CDR3 is TGTGCCAGCAGCATAGGACAGGGCGATCAGCCCCAGCATTTT.

This sequence joins TRBV9 and TRBJ2-6; 10 positions agree with TRBD2. V lost 4 bases to trimming and J lost 0 bases; unmatched junction nucleotides: 7. CDR1 SGDLS and CDR2 YYNGEE come from the germline V gene. This CDR3 region has 18 residues. The CDR3 DNA reads as TGTGCCAGCAGCCCGAGGACTAGCGGCGACTCTGGGGCCAACGTCCTGACTTTC. As protein: CASSPRTSGDSGANVLTF.

This chain links TRBV5-1 with TRBJ1-2; D is perhaps TRBD1 (5 bases). Germline CDR1 SGHRS, CDR2 YFSETQ. The ends were cut back, 4 bases at V and 6 bases at J, with 10 bases in the middle. The CDR3 is 12 amino acids. The CDR3 protein is CASSGGGDGYTF. The CDR3 DNA is TGCGCCAGCAGCGGCGGGGGGGATGGCTACACCTTC.

This chain links TRBV5-6 with TRBJ2-5; TRBD1 matches 9 bases. The CDR3 extends over 14 amino acids. J lost 3 bases, V lost 3 bases, and 3 bases had no gene match. Germline V lookup: CDR1 SGHDT, CDR2 YYEEEE. CDR3 in DNA: TGTGCCAGCAGCTACAGACAGGGGGAAGAGACCCAGTACTTC. Amino acids: CASSYRQGEETQYF.

The chain employs TRBV10-2 and TRBJ1-1; no clear D. There are 14 residues in the CDR3. Germline CDR1 is WSHSY and CDR2 is SAAADI. Trimming pared 3 bases from V and 0 bases from J, leaving 8 bases between. This CDR3 reads CASSEWQMNTEAFF. DNA for the CDR3: TGCGCCAGCAGTGAATGGCAGATGAACACTGAAGCTTTCTTT.

The chain couples TRBV5-4 to TRBJ2-5; D remains ambiguous. CDR1 and CDR2 from the germline V gene are SGHNT and YYREEE (reference sequence). This CDR3 spans 15 amino acids. Trimming left V 0 bases short and J 4 bases short, with 13 bases between. The CDR3 is CASSLAQPARETQYF. CDR3 nucleotides: TGTGCCAGCAGCTTGGCACAGCCCGCGAGAGAGACCCAGTACTTC.

The V call is TRBV5-6, the J call TRBJ1-1, with 10 bases identical to TRBD1. The ends lost 4 bases at V and 2 bases at J; junction bases unmatched: 8. CDR3 length: 16 residues. Per germline, CDR1 SGHDT and CDR2 YYEEEE. CDR3 protein: CASSAARDRGNTEAFF. For the CDR3, the DNA is TGTGCCAGCAGCGCGGCCCGGGACAGGGGCAACACTGAAGCTTTCTTT.

This chain joins TRBV6-1 and TRBJ1-3, with 7 bases fitting TRBD1. Germline CDR1 is MNHNS and CDR2 is SASEGT. The CDR3 covers 15 residues. V trimming: 5 bases; J trimming: 3 bases; junction bases outside the gene matches: 7. CDR3 residues: CASSPTGSSGNTIYF. Here the CDR3 DNA reads TGTGCCAGCAGTCCGACAGGGTCGAGTGGAAACACCATATATTTT.

The chain uses TRBV6-5 and TRBJ1-4; TRBD1 agrees at 8 bases. The germline V gene encodes CDR1 MNHEY and CDR2 SVGAGI. CDR3 length equals 15 residues. V was pared by 2 bases and J by 7 bases, with 6 bases of the junction left unmatched. CDR3 sequence (DNA): TGTGCCAGCAGTTACCTAACAGGGGGTCCTGAAAAACTGTTTTTT. Its translation is CASSYLTGGPEKLFF.

The chain couples TRBV5-4 to TRBJ1-2; D not resolved. V lost 2 bases, J lost 1 base, and 6 bases lay in between. The CDR3 is made up of 13 amino acids. Germline V CDR1 and CDR2: SGHNT, YYREEE (reference sequence). The CDR3 sequence: CASSFGDNYGYTF. CDR3 sequence (DNA): TGTGCCAGCAGCTTCGGGGATAACTATGGCTACACCTTC. Drawing the rest from reference TRBV5-4 and TRBJ1-2, the complete variable domain is ETGVTQSPTHLIKTRGQQVTLRCSSQSGHNTVSWYQQALGQGPQFIFQYYREEENGRGNFPPRFSGLQFPNYSSELNVNALELDDSALYLCASSFGDNYGYTFGSGTRLTVV.

The chain links TRBV18 to TRBJ1-1; perhaps TRBD1 as D (5 bases). The CDR3 loop spans 14 amino acids. The germline V gene has CDR1 KGHSH and CDR2 LQKENI. V gave up 6 bases and J gave up 1 base, with 12 bases separating them. CDR3 region: CASSHLDTNTEAFF. In DNA, the CDR3 is TGTGCCAGCTCCCATCTGGACACGAACACTGAAGCTTTCTTT. Full variable domain (outside the CDR3, taken from reference TRBV18 and TRBJ1-1): NAGVMQNPRHLVRRRGQEARLRCSPMKGHSHVYWYRQLPEEGLKFMVYLQKENIIDESGMPKERFSAEFPKEGPSILRIQQVVRGDSAAYFCASSHLDTNTEAFFGQGTRLTVV.

The chain joins TRBV9 to TRBJ2-5; 8 bases align to TRBD2. Germline V gives CDR1 SGDLS, CDR2 YYNGEE. There are 16 residues in the CDR3. The junction had 7 bases not matched to a gene; V was cut back by 1 base and J by 2 bases. CDR3 nucleotide sequence: TGTGCCAGCAGCGTATCGGCGGGGGGAAAACAAGAGACCCAGTACTTC. Its translation: CASSVSAGGKQETQYF.

The V call is TRBV11-2, the J call TRBJ1-1; perhaps TRBD1 as D (6 bases). CDR3 size: 15 residues. The germline CDR1 and CDR2 sequences are SGHAT and FQNNGV. Trimming left V 0 bases short and J 1 base short, with 9 bases between. The CDR3 nucleotides are TGTGCCAGCAGCTTAGATCACAGGGCGAACACTGAAGCTTTCTTT. Protein product: CASSLDHRANTEAFF.

This chain joins TRBV7-9 and TRBJ1-2; TRBD1 might be the D (5 bases). From germline, CDR1 is SEHNR and CDR2 FQNEAQ (reference sequence). Trimming removed 5 bases from V and 8 bases from J, with 21 bases in between. The CDR3 has 15 residues. Here the CDR3 DNA reads TGTGCCAGCAGCCCCATCCGACAGCCCCTGGGGGGCTACACCTTC. Protein sequence: CASSPIRQPLGGYTF.

The chain carries TRBV28 and TRBJ1-2, with D uncertain. Trimming stripped 2 bases from V and 0 bases from J, with 10 bases between. Germline CDR1 is MDHEN and CDR2 is SYDVKM. CDR3 length: 15 residues. CDR3 protein: CASSLSSGPNYGYTF. The CDR3 coding sequence is TGTGCCAGCAGTTTAAGTTCAGGTCCTAACTATGGCTACACCTTC.

The chain is built from TRBV28 and TRBJ1-6, with TRBD1 matching 10 bases. The trim removed 6 bases at V and 10 bases at J, leaving 6 bases unmatched. The CDR3 runs to 14 residues. From germline, CDR1 is MDHEN and CDR2 SYDVKM. This chain's CDR3 is CASRGTGDGSPLHF. The CDR3 bases are TGTGCCAGCAGGGGGACAGGGGATGGCTCACCCCTCCACTTT.